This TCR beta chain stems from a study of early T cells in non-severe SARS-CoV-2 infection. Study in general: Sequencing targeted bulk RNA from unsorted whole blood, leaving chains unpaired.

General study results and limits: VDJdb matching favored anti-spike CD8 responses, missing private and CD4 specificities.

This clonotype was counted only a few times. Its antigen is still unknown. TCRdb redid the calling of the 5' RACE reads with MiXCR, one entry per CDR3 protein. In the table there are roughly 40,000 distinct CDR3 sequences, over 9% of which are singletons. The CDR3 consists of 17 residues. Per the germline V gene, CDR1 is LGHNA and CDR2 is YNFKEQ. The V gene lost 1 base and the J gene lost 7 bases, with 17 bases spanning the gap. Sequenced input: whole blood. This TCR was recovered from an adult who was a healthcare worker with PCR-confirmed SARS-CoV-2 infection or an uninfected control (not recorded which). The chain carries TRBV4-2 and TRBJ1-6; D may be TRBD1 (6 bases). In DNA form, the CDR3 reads TGTGCCAGCAGCCAAGTAGGGGGGGTATTTGGAAATTCACCCCTCCACTTT. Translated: CASSQVGGVFGNSPLHF.